This note documents a single T cell receptor (beta chain) sequence. Its antigen is unknown. Germline CDR1 reads SGHDT; CDR2 reads YYEEEE. Trimming removed 2 bases from V and 1 base from J; junction bases left unmatched: 4. The CDR3 spans 16 residues. Profiling relied on immunoSEQ multiplex PCR, and the TCRdb table lists in-frame clones only, not all of them. The data contain approximately 36,000 clones, about 89% of them singletons. This record comes from a study of monozygotic twins with cystic fibrosis. Study at large: Libraries were built from roughly 2.8 micrograms of fragmented DNA using 15 PCR cycles. Study-level points and caveats: Monozygotic CF twins shared more identical nucleotide clonotypes than unrelated patients. Low clonality (median approximately 0.0095) suggested a mostly naive repertoire.

This receptor was taken from a boy aged 2 to 9 with cystic fibrosis. Material: blood. The genes are TRBV5-6 and TRBJ2-2; 8 bases line up with TRBD1. The DNA for the CDR3 is TGTGCCAGCAGCTTTACCGGGACAGGGAACACCGGGGAGCTGTTTTTT. Its protein product is CASSFTGTGNTGELFF. The full variable domain, in which reference TRBV5-6 and TRBJ2-2 provide the parts outside the CDR3, is DAGVTQSPTHLIKTRGQQVTLRCSPKSGHDTVSWYQQALGQGPQFIFQYYEEEERQRGNFPDRFSGHQFPNYSSELNVNALLLGDSALYLCASSFTGTGNTGELFFGEGSRLTVL.